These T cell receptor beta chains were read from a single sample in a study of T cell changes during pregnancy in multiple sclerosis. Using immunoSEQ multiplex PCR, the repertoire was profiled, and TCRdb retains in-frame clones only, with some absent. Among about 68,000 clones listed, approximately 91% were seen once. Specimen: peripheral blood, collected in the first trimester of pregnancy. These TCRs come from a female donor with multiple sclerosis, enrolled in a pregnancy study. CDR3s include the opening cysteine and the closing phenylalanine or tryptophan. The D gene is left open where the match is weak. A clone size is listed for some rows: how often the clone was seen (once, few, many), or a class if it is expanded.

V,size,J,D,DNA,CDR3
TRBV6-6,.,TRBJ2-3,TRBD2,TGTGCCAGCGATCGGGGGGGGAGCACAGATACGCAGTATTTT,CASDRGGSTDTQYF
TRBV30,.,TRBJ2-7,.,TGTGCCTGGAGTGTAGGGGTCGGAGGGGGCAAAGGGCAGTACTTC,CAWSVGVGGGKGQYF
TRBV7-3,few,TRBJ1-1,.,TGTGCCAGCAGCTTATATGGATCGGGTGAAGCTTTCTTT,CASSLYGSGEAFF
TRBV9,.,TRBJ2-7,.,TGTGCCAGCAGCGTAGGAGGGGGGGCCTGGTACGAGCAGTACTTC,CASSVGGGAWYEQYF
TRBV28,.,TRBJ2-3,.,TGTGCCAGCAGTCCCCCCGGAGCGAGGAGGACAGATACGCAGTATTTT,CASSPPGARRTDTQYF
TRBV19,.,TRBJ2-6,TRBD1,TGTGCCAGTAGTATTATCGGGACAGGGACTGGGGCCAACGTCCTGACTTTC,CASSIIGTGTGANVLTF
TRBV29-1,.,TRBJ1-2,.,TGCAGCGTTGAAGAGACCGGGAACTATGGCTACACCTTC,CSVEETGNYGYTF
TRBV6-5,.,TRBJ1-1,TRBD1,TGTGCCAGCAGTTACACCGGGACAGGGGGCACTGAAGCTTTCTTT,CASSYTGTGGTEAFF
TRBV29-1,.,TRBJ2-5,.,TGCAGCTCCGGTGGAGAGACCCAGTACTTC,CSSGGETQYF
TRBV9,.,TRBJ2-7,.,TGTGCCAGCAGCGTCGACTCGGCGCGCGAGCAGTACTTC,CASSVDSAREQYF
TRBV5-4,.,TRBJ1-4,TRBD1,TGTGCCAGCAGCATAGGACAGGGTGAAAAACTGTTTTTT,CASSIGQGEKLFF
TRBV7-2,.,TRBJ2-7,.,TGTGCCAGCAGCTTGGCTCCAGGGTCCTACGAGCAGTACTTC,CASSLAPGSYEQYF
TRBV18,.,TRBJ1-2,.,TGTGCCAGCTCACCATTGTTCCCCGAACTCTATGGCTACACCTTC,CASSPLFPELYGYTF
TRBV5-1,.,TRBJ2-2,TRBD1,TGCGCCAGCAGTACAGGGGGCTGGGAGGACACCGGGGAGCTGTTTTTT,CASSTGGWEDTGELFF
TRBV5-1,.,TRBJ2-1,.,TGCGCCAGCAGCCCTGGACAGTACAATGAGCAGTTCTTC,CASSPGQYNEQFF
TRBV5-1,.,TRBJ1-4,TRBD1,TGCGCCAGCAGACAGGGGGCAACTAATGAAAAACTGTTTTTT,CASRQGATNEKLFF
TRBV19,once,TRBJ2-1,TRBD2,TGTGCCAGTAGTGTAGGTAGCGGGAGGGTTAACAATGAGCAGTTCTTC,CASSVGSGRVNNEQFF
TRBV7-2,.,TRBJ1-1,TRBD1,TGTGCCAGCAGCTGGGGACAGGTGAACACTGAAGCTTTCTTT,CASSWGQVNTEAFF
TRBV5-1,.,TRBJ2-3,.,TGCGCCAGCAGCGGGGAGGCCACAGATACGCAGTATTTT,CASSGEATDTQYF
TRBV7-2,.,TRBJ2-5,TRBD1,TGTGCCAGCAGCTTAGAGGGAGGACAGGGGGAGACCCAGTACTTC,CASSLEGGQGETQYF
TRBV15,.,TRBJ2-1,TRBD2,TGTGCCACCAGCAGCCTCACTAGCGAGGAGCAGTTCTTC,CATSSLTSEEQFF
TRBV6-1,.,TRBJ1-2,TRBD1,TGTGCCAGCAGACCACCGGGACAGGGAACTTTTGGCTACACCTTC,CASRPPGQGTFGYTF
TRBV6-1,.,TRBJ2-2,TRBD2,TGTGCCAGCAGTGGACTAGCGGGAACCGGGGAGCTGTTTTTT,CASSGLAGTGELFF
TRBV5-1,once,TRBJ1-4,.,TGCGCCAGCAGCCAGACAGACCCAACTAATGAAAAACTGTTTTTT,CASSQTDPTNEKLFF
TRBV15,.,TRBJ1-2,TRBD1,TGTGCCACCAGCAGCTCCACCGGGACAGGGCCCTACTATGGCTACACCTTC,CATSSSTGTGPYYGYTF
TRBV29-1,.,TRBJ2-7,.,TGCAGCGTCGAAGACAGGTTTTCCTACGAGCAGTACTTC,CSVEDRFSYEQYF
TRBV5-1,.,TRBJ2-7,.,TGCGCCAGCAGCTCTGCCAGTCTTCTCGACGAGCAGTACTTC,CASSSASLLDEQYF
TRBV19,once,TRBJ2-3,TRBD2,TGTGCCAGTAGTGTAACTACTAGCGGGAGGGGCACAGATACGCAGTATTTT,CASSVTTSGRGTDTQYF
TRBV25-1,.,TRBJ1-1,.,TGTGCCAGCGTGGGCGAACGAAACACTGAAGCTTTCTTT,CASVGERNTEAFF
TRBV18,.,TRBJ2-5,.,TGTGCCAGCTCACCATACAGGCAGAAAGAGACCCAGTACTTC,CASSPYRQKETQYF
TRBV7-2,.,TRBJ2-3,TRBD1,TGTGCCAGCAGGCTCGACAGGGGATTGGGCACAGATACGCAGTATTTT,CASRLDRGLGTDTQYF
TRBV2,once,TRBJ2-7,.,TGTGCCAGCAGGGGGACTTCAGGGCCATCCTACGAGCAGTACTTC,CASRGTSGPSYEQYF
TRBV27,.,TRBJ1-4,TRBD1,TGTGCCAGCAGTTTCAATCCTGGGACAGCAAAAGAAAAACTGTTTTTT,CASSFNPGTAKEKLFF
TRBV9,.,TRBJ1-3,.,TGTGCCAGCAGCGTAGCAGGTTCTGGAAACACCATATATTTT,CASSVAGSGNTIYF
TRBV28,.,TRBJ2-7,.,TGTGCCAGCAGACCAAGGGGCTCCAGCGAGCAGTACTTC,CASRPRGSSEQYF
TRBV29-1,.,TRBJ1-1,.,TGCAGCGCTCAGACAGGAGTCTCGTTCACTGAAGCTTTCTTT,CSAQTGVSFTEAFF
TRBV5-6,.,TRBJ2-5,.,TGTGCCAGCAGCTCAGACAGGAGAAACCAAGAGACCCAGTACTTC,CASSSDRRNQETQYF
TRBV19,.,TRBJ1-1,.,TGTGCCAGTATAATGAACACTGAAGCTTTCTTT,CASIMNTEAFF
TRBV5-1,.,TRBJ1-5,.,TGCGCCAGCAGCCCGGACACTAGCAATCAGCCCCAGCATTTT,CASSPDTSNQPQHF
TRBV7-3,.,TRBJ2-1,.,TGTGCCAGCAGCCCCACAGTAAACAATGAGCAGTTCTTC,CASSPTVNNEQFF
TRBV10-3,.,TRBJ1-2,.,TGTGCCACTGTAGGTCAGGGATCCTATGGCTACACCTTC,CATVGQGSYGYTF
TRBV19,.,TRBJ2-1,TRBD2,TGTGCCACTAGGGTCGTAGCGGGAGTAGGTAATGAGCAGTTCTTC,CATRVVAGVGNEQFF
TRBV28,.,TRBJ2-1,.,TGTGCCAGCAGTTTAGGGACTGGGTATGATGAGCAGTTCTTC,CASSLGTGYDEQFF
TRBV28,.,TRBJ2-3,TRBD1,TGTGCCATTACCGGGACAGGGGGCGATACGCAGTATTTT,CAITGTGGDTQYF
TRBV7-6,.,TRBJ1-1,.,TGTGCCAGCAGCTTAGCTAGGGGTGCTGAAGCTTTCTTT,CASSLARGAEAFF
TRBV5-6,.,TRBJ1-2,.,TGTGCCAGCAGCTTGGTGCAGGCGTCACACTATGGCTACACCTTC,CASSLVQASHYGYTF
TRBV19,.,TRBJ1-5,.,TGTGCCAGTGGAGGGACGTTTGGCAATCAGCCCCAGCATTTT,CASGGTFGNQPQHF
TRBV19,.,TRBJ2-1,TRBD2,TGTGCCAGTAGTATATCTGGGGGGGGAGTAGGCTACAATGAGCAGTTCTTC,CASSISGGGVGYNEQFF
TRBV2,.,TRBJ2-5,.,TGTGCCAGCAGAGGACTACAAGAGACCCAGTACTTC,CASRGLQETQYF
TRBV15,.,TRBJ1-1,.,TGTGCCACCAGCAGGAGAGCAGGAGGGAGAGGGAACACTGAAGCTTTCTTT,CATSRRAGGRGNTEAFF
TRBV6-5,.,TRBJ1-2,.,TGTGCCAGCAGTTACGCGGGGGTTGGCTACACCTTC,CASSYAGVGYTF
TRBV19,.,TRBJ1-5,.,TGTGCCAGTAGCACCACCGAAGTACAGGTGGGCAATCAGCCCCAGCATTTT,CASSTTEVQVGNQPQHF